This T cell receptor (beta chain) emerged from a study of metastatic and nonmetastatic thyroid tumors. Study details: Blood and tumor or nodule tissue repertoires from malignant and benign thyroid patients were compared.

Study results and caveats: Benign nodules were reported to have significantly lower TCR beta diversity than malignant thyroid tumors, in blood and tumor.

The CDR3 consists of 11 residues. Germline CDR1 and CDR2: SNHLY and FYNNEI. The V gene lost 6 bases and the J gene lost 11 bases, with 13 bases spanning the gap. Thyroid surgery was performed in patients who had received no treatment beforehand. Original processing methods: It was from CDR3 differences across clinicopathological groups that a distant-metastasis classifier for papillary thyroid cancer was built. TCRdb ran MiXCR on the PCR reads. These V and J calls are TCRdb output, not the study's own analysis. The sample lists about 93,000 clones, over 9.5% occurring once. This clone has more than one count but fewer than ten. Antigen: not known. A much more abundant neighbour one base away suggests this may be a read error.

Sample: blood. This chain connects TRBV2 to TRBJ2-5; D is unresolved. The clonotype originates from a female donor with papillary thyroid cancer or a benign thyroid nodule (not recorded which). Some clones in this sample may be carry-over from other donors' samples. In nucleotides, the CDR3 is TGTGCCAGCAGCTCTGACCTGGCTCAGTACTTC. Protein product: CASSSDLAQYF.